These 5 T cell receptor beta chains originate from one sample sequenced in a study of CD8 T cells in Susac syndrome. Reverse transcription of 0.5 to 1 ug RNA was carried out with random hexamers. TCRdb reprocessed the immunoSEQ multiplex PCR reads with MiXCR, giving one entry per CDR3 protein. Of around 150,000 distinct CDR3 sequences listed, around 93% were seen once; the top ten hold roughly 0.2%. The sequenced material came from CD8+ T cells from PBMCs. The receptors originated from a human donor with Susac syndrome.

V gene TRBV30 combines with J gene TRBJ1-2; D unresolved. With 2 bases removed from V and 3 bases from J, the gap between germline ends came to 13 bases. The V gene's germline CDR1 is GTSNPN and CDR2 SVGIG (reference sequence). The CDR3 consists of 14 residues. This CDR3 reads CAWSQVGDYYGYTF. CDR3 nucleotides: TGTGCCTGGAGTCAAGTCGGAGACTACTATGGCTACACCTTC.

V usage is TRBV7-2 and J usage is TRBJ2-7; D not certain. CDR3 size: 17 residues. Germline values: CDR1 SGHTA, CDR2 FQGNSA. The V gene lost 1 base and the J gene lost 2 bases, with 18 bases spanning the gap. In DNA form, the CDR3 reads TGTGCCAGCAGCTTAGGGGCCGGCGGAGAGTTGGCCTACGAGCAGTACTTC. This gives the protein CASSLGAGGELAYEQYF.

V usage is TRBV30 and J usage is TRBJ1-1; D remains unclear. Germline V CDR1 and CDR2: GTSNPN, SVGIG (reference sequence). Trimming took 0 bases from V and 13 from J, leaving 12 bases between them. The CDR3 totals 11 residues. The CDR3 DNA reads TGTGCCTGGAGTGTAGCCCTTTGGGTTTTCTTT. Protein product: CAWSVALWVFF. The complete variable domain, with remaining parts taken from reference TRBV30 and TRBJ1-1, reads SQTIHQWPATLVQPVGSPLSLECTVEGTSNPNLYWYRQAAGRGLQLLFYSVGIGQISSEVPQNLSASRPQDRQFILSSKKLLLSDSGFYLCAWSVALWVFFGQGTRLTVV.

The J gene is TRBJ1-4, the V gene TRBV5-6; D is unclear. V lost 0 bases and J 8 bases, leaving 5 bases between the germline ends. This CDR3 has 12 residues. Germline V gives CDR1 SGHDT, CDR2 YYEEEE. CDR3 in amino acids: CASSLGREKLFF. In DNA form, the CDR3 reads TGTGCCAGCAGCTTGGGGCGAGAAAAACTGTTTTTT. The variable domain in full, with the rest retrieved from reference TRBV5-6 and TRBJ1-4, is DAGVTQSPTHLIKTRGQQVTLRCSPKSGHDTVSWYQQALGQGPQFIFQYYEEEERQRGNFPDRFSGHQFPNYSSELNVNALLLGDSALYLCASSLGREKLFFGSGTQLSVL.

This chain connects TRBV5-6 to TRBJ2-1, with D uncertain. The germline CDR1 and CDR2 sequences are SGHDT and YYEEEE. Trimming took off 2 bases at V and 0 bases at J, with 15 bases between the two ends. The CDR3 spans 17 residues. The CDR3 reads CASSFSRTGFSYNEQFF. CDR3 DNA: TGTGCCAGCAGCTTCTCACGGACCGGTTTCTCCTACAATGAGCAGTTCTTC.